The rows below give T cell receptor beta chains drawn from one sample of a study of T cell repertoires in cytomegalovirus infection. TCRdb re-derived calls from the reads in MiXCR, one entry per CDR3 protein. The sample lists more than 400,000 distinct CDR3 sequences, approximately 25% occurring once. The specimen sequenced was PBMCs. The receptors stem from a human donor in good health (CMV status not recorded). Some clones in this sample may be carry-over from other donors' samples. Both conserved end residues are part of each CDR3. A D gene is named only where the DNA matches it firmly. A row's size may be missing; if present it is once, few, many or a size class.

clone_size j_call v_call d_call cdr3_aa cdr3_nt
. TRBJ2-1 TRBV5-5 . CASSTTGLGGNEQFF TGTGCCAGCAGCACCACGGGTCTGGGGGGCAATGAGCAGTTCTTC
few TRBJ1-5 TRBV28 TRBD1 CASSLPRGLQPQHF TGTGCCAGCAGTTTGCCCAGGGGGCTTCAGCCCCAGCATTTT
few TRBJ1-5 TRBV28 . CASSYRHNQPQHF TGTGCCAGCAGTTACAGGCACAATCAGCCCCAGCATTTT
many TRBJ2-3 TRBV7-2 . CASSPLYDTDTQYF TGTGCCAGCAGCCCACTTTATGACACAGATACGCAGTATTTT
few TRBJ2-2 TRBV5-4 TRBD1 CASSRGQGRTGELFF TGTGCCAGCAGCCGAGGACAGGGCCGAACCGGGGAGCTGTTTTTT
. TRBJ2-1 TRBV19 . CASSIRTGSSYNEQFF TGTGCCAGTAGTATCCGGACGGGAAGCTCCTACAATGAGCAGTTCTTC
. TRBJ2-1 TRBV7-2 . CASSGWGRNEQFF TGTGCCAGCAGCGGGTGGGGCCGGAATGAGCAGTTCTTC
. TRBJ2-6 TRBV28 . CASSDKTGHYSGANVLTF TGTGCCAGCAGTGACAAAACGGGACATTACTCTGGGGCCAACGTCCTGACTTTC
many TRBJ2-3 TRBV7-2 TRBD2 CASSGGRNSGRRTDTQYF TGTGCCAGCAGCGGCGGAAGGAATAGCGGGAGGAGGACAGATACGCAGTATTTT
. TRBJ1-1 TRBV11-2 . CASSWEGRTEAFF TGTGCCAGCAGCTGGGAGGGAAGGACTGAAGCTTTCTTT